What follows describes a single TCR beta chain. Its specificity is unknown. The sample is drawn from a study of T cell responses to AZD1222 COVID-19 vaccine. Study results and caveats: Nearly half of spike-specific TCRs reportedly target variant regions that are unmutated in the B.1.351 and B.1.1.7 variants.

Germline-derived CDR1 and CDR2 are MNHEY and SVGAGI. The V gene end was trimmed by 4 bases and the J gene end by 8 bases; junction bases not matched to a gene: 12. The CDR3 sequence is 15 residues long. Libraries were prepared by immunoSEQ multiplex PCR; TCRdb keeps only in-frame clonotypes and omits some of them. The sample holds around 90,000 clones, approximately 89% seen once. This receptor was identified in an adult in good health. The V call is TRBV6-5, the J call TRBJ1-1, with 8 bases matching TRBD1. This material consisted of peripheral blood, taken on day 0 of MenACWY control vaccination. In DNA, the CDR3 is TGTGCCAGCAGTTCCACAAGGGGGACAGGTTGGGAAGCTTTCTTT. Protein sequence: CASSSTRGTGWEAFF.